The 29 T cell receptor beta chains reported below all come from one sample, sequenced in a study of cytomegalovirus exposure and HLA in healthy donors. Researchers ran the PCR with 60 Vbeta and 13 Jbeta primers. TCRdb keeps only in-frame clones here, not all; method: immunoSEQ multiplex PCR. Seen here are 60,000 to 75,000 clones, around 74% observed once, and the top ten hold about a fifth. Specimen: PBMCs. These receptors were collected from a young woman in good health and CMV-seropositive.

The CDR3 DNA reads as TGTGCCAGCATCCTGGGGGGGGAGGGGCGGCACGAGCAGTACTTC. Its protein is CASILGGEGRHEQYF. The chain combines TRBV5-5 with TRBJ2-7; 7 bases match TRBD2. This CDR3 region has 15 residues. Trimming at V came to 6 bases and at J to 5 bases, leaving 14 bases not matched to a gene. CDR1 SGHKS and CDR2 YYEKEE come from the germline V gene (reference sequence).

J is TRBJ2-7 and V is TRBV15, with 7 bases that match TRBD2. This CDR3 comprises 15 residues. Germline V gene data show CDR1 as LNHNV and CDR2 as YYDKDF (reference sequence). The junction had 5 bases not matched to a gene; V was cut back by 2 bases and J by 1 base. The chain's CDR3 is CATSRRAGESYEQYF. The CDR3 DNA reads as TGTGCCACCAGCAGACGCGCGGGAGAGTCCTACGAGCAGTACTTC.

The chain is built from TRBV4-1 and TRBJ2-7, with 12 bases lining up with TRBD2. Trimming removed 3 bases from V and 3 bases from J; junction bases left unmatched: 3. CDR1 and CDR2 (germline): MGHRA, YSYEKL. The CDR3 contains 15 residues. In DNA, the CDR3 is TGCGCCAGCAGCCACAGACTAGCGGGGGTCTACGAGCAGTACTTC. Translated: CASSHRLAGVYEQYF.

This clone has only a few counts. The chain joins TRBV11-2 to TRBJ2-1; the D is unclear. Trimming left V 3 bases short and J 7 bases short, with 7 bases between. Germline V gene data show CDR1 as SGHAT and CDR2 as FQNNGV. CDR3 length: 12 amino acids. CDR3 sequence reads: CASSLSRNEQFF. The CDR3 bases are TGTGCCAGCAGCTTGAGCCGTAATGAGCAGTTCTTC.

This chain connects TRBV29-1 to TRBJ2-3, with a weak D call TRBD1 (6 bases). Per germline, CDR1 SQVTM and CDR2 ANQGSEA. Trimming removed 7 bases at V and 5 bases at J, with 16 bases between. The CDR3 is made up of 13 amino acids. The CDR3 DNA reads as TGCAGCGCCGGAGGTCCCAGGGGAGATACGCAGTATTTT. Protein: CSAGGPRGDTQYF.

This chain connects TRBV29-1 to TRBJ2-1; no definite D call. CDR3 length: 11 residues. CDR1 and CDR2 (germline): SQVTM, ANQGSEA. Trimming took off 7 bases at V and 4 bases at J, with 8 bases between the two ends. The CDR3, as DNA: TGCAGCGCTCGGGTTTACAATGAGCAGTTCTTC. Protein product: CSARVYNEQFF.

A single count supports this clone. The chain couples TRBV12-1 to TRBJ1-5; whether TRBD1, the table's D call, matches the DNA was not checked. TRBV12-1 is recorded as a pseudogene. The CDR3 runs 16 residues. Here the CDR3 reads CASSFVLKGGYQPQHF. CDR3 DNA sequence: TGTGCCAGCAGCTTTGTCCTTAAAGGGGGCTATCAGCCCCAGCATTTT.

Only a few counts were recorded for this clone. The CDR3 DNA reads as TGTGCCAGCAGTTACGCTAGCGGGAACGGCGAGCAGTACTTC. It translates to CASSYASGNGEQYF. The chain is built from TRBV6-5 and TRBJ2-7; 9 bases match TRBD2. CDR1 is MNHEY and CDR2 is SVGAGI in the germline V gene. V trimming: 2 bases; J trimming: 6 bases; junction bases outside the gene matches: 5. The CDR3 length is 14 residues.

This chain connects TRBV30 to TRBJ2-3; D is possibly TRBD2 (5 bases). Germline lookup yields CDR1 GTSNPN and CDR2 SVGIG (reference sequence). The germline V and J ends were trimmed by 7 bases and 2 bases, with 13 bases remaining between them. The CDR3 covers 13 residues. The CDR3 loop reads CAFLRGLTDTQYF. The CDR3 DNA reads as TGTGCCTTCCTTCGGGGTCTCACAGATACGCAGTATTTT.

This rearrangement joins TRBV30 to TRBJ2-7; D perhaps matches TRBD2 (5 bases). Germline V gene sequence: CDR1 GTSNPN, CDR2 SVGIG (reference sequence). Trimming left V 2 bases short and J 6 bases short, with 17 bases between. The CDR3 runs to 14 residues. CDR3 amino acids: CAWSSNPGLAEQYF. CDR3 DNA: TGTGCCTGGAGTAGTAACCCGGGATTGGCCGAGCAGTACTTC.

This clone was seen a few times. The rearrangement uses TRBV30 and TRBJ2-2; maybe TRBD2 (6 bases). Germline V gene sequence: CDR1 GTSNPN, CDR2 SVGIG (reference sequence). V lost 4 bases and J lost 3, with 12 bases in between. The CDR3 is 14 amino acids. CDR3 bases: TGTGCCTGGAAGGAACTAGCTGACACCGGGGAGCTGTTTTTT. This codes for CAWKELADTGELFF.

V and J are TRBV6-1 and TRBJ2-7; D might be TRBD2 (6 bases). Germline V gene lookup returns CDR1 MNHNS and CDR2 SASEGT. V shed 6 bases and J shed 3 bases, with 6 bases lying between them. This CDR3 comprises 11 residues. CDR3 coding DNA: TGTGCCAGCAGGGGGGGCTACGAGCAGTACTTC. Residues: CASRGGYEQYF.

The chain is built from TRBV29-1 and TRBJ1-1; the match to TRBD1 covers 7 bases. V was pared by 7 bases and J by 2 bases, with 10 bases of the junction left unmatched. Germline V CDR1 and CDR2: SQVTM, ANQGSEA. The CDR3 loop spans 14 amino acids. The CDR3 reads CSAHRGTGNTEAFF. Written as DNA, the CDR3 is TGCAGCGCTCACAGGGGAACGGGAAACACTGAAGCTTTCTTT.

Points on this clone: One end of the junction varies from germline; a read error may be responsible. The same CDR3 arises from other DNA sequences in this sample as well. This rearrangement joins TRBV29-1 to TRBJ1-2, with TRBD1 identical over 8 bases. Looked up from germline, CDR1 is SQVTM and CDR2 is ANQGSEA. The CDR3 is 15 amino acids. In nucleotides, the CDR3 is TGCAGCGTGGTGAAGTCAGACAGGGGAGGTAGTGGCTACACTTTC. As protein: CSVVKSDRGGSGYTF.

The genes are TRBV6-6 and TRBJ1-5; TRBD1 matches at 9 bases. The germline CDR1 and CDR2 sequences are MNHNY and SVGAGI (reference sequence). V gave up 7 bases and J gave up 3 bases; unmatched junction bases: 7. The CDR3 runs 15 residues. DNA for the CDR3: TGTGCCAGCACGCATAGGACAGGGGTCAATCAGCCCCAGCATTTT. It translates to CASTHRTGVNQPQHF.

The V and J genes are TRBV29-1 and TRBJ1-2, with 7 bases identical to TRBD1. CDR3 length: 15 residues. Germline V gene lookup returns CDR1 SQVTM and CDR2 ANQGSEA. With V trimmed by 2 bases and J by 11 bases, 17 bases remained unmatched. CDR3 DNA: TGCAGCGTTGAACCGGCCGTACAGGGGAGATTTCGGTACACCTTC. Encoded protein: CSVEPAVQGRFRYTF.

The chain has TRBV30 and TRBJ1-2; 7 bases agree with TRBD1. Germline CDR1 GTSNPN, CDR2 SVGIG (reference sequence). Trimming cost V 2 bases and J 8 bases; bases outside gene matches: 8. This CDR3 spans 13 amino acids. CDR3 sequence (DNA): TGTGCCTGGAGTATTACAGGGGCGATGGGCTACACCTTC. This encodes CAWSITGAMGYTF. Full variable domain (remainder filled in from reference TRBV30 and TRBJ1-2): SQTIHQWPATLVQPVGSPLSLECTVEGTSNPNLYWYRQAAGRGLQLLFYSVGIGQISSEVPQNLSASRPQDRQFILSSKKLLLSDSGFYLCAWSITGAMGYTFGSGTRLTVV.

This clone appeared once. The CDR3 region has the DNA TGTGCCAGCAGCTCCAGGGGAACGCAGTATTTT. As protein: CASSSRGTQYF. The chain combines TRBV5-4 with TRBJ2-3, with D perhaps matching TRBD1 (6 bases). This CDR3 comprises 11 residues. Germline loops: CDR1 SGHNT, CDR2 YYREEE (reference sequence). V lost 3 bases and J lost 9, with 8 bases in between.

CDR3 amino acids: CASSLGRVGQPQHF. CDR3 DNA sequence: TGTGCCAGCAGCTTGGGTCGGGTCGGGCAGCCCCAGCATTTT. The V gene is TRBV5-6, the J gene TRBJ1-5; the D is unclear. The CDR3 extends over 14 amino acids. The germline CDR1 and CDR2 sequences are SGHDT and YYEEEE. V gave up 0 bases and J gave up 7 bases, with 11 bases separating them.

The gene calls are TRBV2 and TRBJ2-7; 7 bases agree with TRBD1. Germline values: CDR1 SNHLY, CDR2 FYNNEI. The junction had 7 bases not matched to a gene; V was cut back by 7 bases and J by 4 bases. The CDR3 is made up of 13 amino acids. The CDR3 spells CASKGQGVYEQYF. Here the CDR3 DNA reads TGTGCCAGCAAGGGGCAGGGGGTGTACGAGCAGTACTTC. Using reference TRBV2 and TRBJ2-7 for the parts outside the CDR3, the full variable domain is EPEVTQTPSHQVTQMGQEVILRCVPISNHLYFYWYRQILGQKVEFLVSFYNNEISEKSEIFDDQFSVERPDGSNFTLKIRSTKLEDSAMYFCASKGQGVYEQYFGPGTRLTVT.

Remarks on this clone: Distinct nucleotide sequences in the sample also encode this CDR3. The chain carries TRBV10-1 and TRBJ2-7; 9 nucleotides line up with TRBD2. The germline V gene has CDR1 WNHNN and CDR2 SYGVQD (reference sequence). The CDR3 runs to 14 residues. V shed 5 bases and J 4 bases; nucleotides not matched to a gene: 6. In DNA, the CDR3 is TGCGCCAGCAGTCCCCAAGCGGGAGGATACGAGCAGTACTTC. It yields the protein CASSPQAGGYEQYF.

In this sample, this clone turned up once. The chain combines TRBV9 with TRBJ2-3; 11 bases agree with TRBD2. The CDR3 runs 15 residues. CDR1 and CDR2 from the germline V gene are SGDLS and YYNGEE. The J segment lost 5 bases and the V segment lost 2 bases, leaving 4 bases of the junction unmatched. As DNA, the CDR3 is TGTGCCAGCAGCGTCGGACTAGCGGGCATAGATACGCAGTATTTT. Protein sequence: CASSVGLAGIDTQYF.

This rearrangement joins TRBV2 to TRBJ1-4, with a weak D call TRBD1 (5 bases). The ends were cut back, 5 bases at V and 4 bases at J, with 11 bases in the middle. Germline-derived CDR1 and CDR2 are SNHLY and FYNNEI. The CDR3 runs 14 residues. CDR3 loop: CASSQVQVNEKLFF. CDR3 nucleotide sequence: TGTGCCAGCAGTCAGGTACAGGTTAATGAAAAACTGTTTTTT. Looking up the rest from reference TRBV2 and TRBJ1-4 gives the full variable domain: EPEVTQTPSHQVTQMGQEVILRCVPISNHLYFYWYRQILGQKVEFLVSFYNNEISEKSEIFDDQFSVERPDGSNFTLKIRSTKLEDSAMYFCASSQVQVNEKLFFGSGTQLSVL.

This clone was recorded only once. The chain joins TRBV7-9 to TRBJ1-1, with D perhaps TRBD1 (5 bases). The germline gives CDR1 SEHNR, CDR2 FQNEAQ (reference sequence). V gave up 9 bases and J gave up 0 bases, with 11 bases separating them. The CDR3 extends over 13 amino acids. The CDR3 sequence: CARTGDLNTEAFF. The CDR3 DNA sequence: TGTGCCAGGACGGGGGACCTGAACACTGAAGCTTTCTTT.

The rearrangement joins TRBV5-1 to TRBJ2-7; TRBD2 aligns across 13 bases. The germline V gene encodes CDR1 SGHRS and CDR2 YFSETQ. Germline trimming cut 5 bases from V and 5 bases from J; bases unmatched to any gene: 4. The CDR3 has 14 residues. CDR3 amino acids: CASSRGTSGNEQYF. In nucleotides, the CDR3 is TGCGCCAGCAGTCGGGGGACTAGCGGGAACGAGCAGTACTTC.

The chain employs TRBV6-5 and TRBJ2-3; D ambiguous. Germline CDR1 and CDR2: MNHEY and SVGAGI. Trimming removed 6 bases at V and 0 bases at J, with 13 bases between. This CDR3 region has 15 residues. CDR3 residues: CASSNSRSSTDTQYF. The CDR3 DNA follows: TGTGCCAGCAGCAACTCAAGGAGTAGCACAGATACGCAGTATTTT.

The chain recombines TRBV28 with TRBJ1-1, with 9 bases that match TRBD1. In germline, CDR1 is MDHEN, CDR2 SYDVKM. The CDR3 is 16 residues long. V lost 10 bases, J lost 5 bases, and 17 bases stayed unmatched. CDR3 loop: CATGTGSTASQTEAFF. As DNA, the CDR3 is TGTGCCACCGGGACAGGGTCGACAGCATCCCAAACTGAAGCTTTCTTT.

The genes are TRBV29-1 and TRBJ2-7; D gene unclear. This CDR3 is 11 amino acids long. The V and J ends lost 7 bases and 4 bases respectively, with 11 bases between them. Germline CDR1 and CDR2: SQVTM and ANQGSEA. The CDR3 sequence: CSGARGYEQYF. CDR3 DNA sequence: TGCAGCGGGGCGCGTGGGTACGAGCAGTACTTC.

The rearrangement joins TRBV29-1 to TRBJ2-4; the match to TRBD2 covers 8 bases. Germline assignment: CDR1 SQVTM and CDR2 ANQGSEA. This CDR3 has 14 residues. Trimming took 4 bases from V and 0 from J; bases not matched to a gene: 2. The CDR3 sequence is CSVALAGAKNIQYF. CDR3 sequence (DNA): TGCAGCGTTGCCCTAGCGGGAGCCAAAAACATTCAGTACTTC.